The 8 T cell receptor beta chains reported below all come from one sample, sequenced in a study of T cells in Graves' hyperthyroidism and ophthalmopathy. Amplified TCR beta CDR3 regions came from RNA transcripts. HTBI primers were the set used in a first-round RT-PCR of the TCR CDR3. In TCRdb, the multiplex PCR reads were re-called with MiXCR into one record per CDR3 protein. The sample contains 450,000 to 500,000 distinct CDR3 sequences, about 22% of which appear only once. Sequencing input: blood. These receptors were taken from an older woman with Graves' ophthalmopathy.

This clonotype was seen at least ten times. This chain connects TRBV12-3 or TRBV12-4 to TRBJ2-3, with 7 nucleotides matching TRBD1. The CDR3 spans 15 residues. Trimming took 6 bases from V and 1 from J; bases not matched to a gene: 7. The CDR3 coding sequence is TGTGCCAGCAGGCGACAGGGTGTCGGCACAGATACGCAGTATTTT. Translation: CASRRQGVGTDTQYF.

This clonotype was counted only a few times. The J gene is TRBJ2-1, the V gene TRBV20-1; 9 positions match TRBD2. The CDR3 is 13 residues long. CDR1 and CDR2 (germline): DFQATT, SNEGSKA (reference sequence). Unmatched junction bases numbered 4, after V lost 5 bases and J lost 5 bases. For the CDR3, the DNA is TGCAGTGCTCCTAGCGGGGCAAACAATGAGCAGTTCTTC. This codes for CSAPSGANNEQFF.

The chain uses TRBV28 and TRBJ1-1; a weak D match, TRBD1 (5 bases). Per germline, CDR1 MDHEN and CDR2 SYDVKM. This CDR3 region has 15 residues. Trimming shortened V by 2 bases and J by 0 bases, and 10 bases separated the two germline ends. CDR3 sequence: CASSLGGGVNTEAFF. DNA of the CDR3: TGTGCCAGCAGTTTAGGGGGGGGAGTGAACACTGAAGCTTTCTTT.

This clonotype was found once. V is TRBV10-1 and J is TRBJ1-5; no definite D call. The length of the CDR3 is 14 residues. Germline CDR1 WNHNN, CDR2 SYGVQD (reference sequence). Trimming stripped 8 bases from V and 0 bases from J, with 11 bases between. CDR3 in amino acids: CASRGRDSNQPQHF. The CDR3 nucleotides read TGCGCCAGCCGGGGTCGTGATAGCAATCAGCCCCAGCATTTT.

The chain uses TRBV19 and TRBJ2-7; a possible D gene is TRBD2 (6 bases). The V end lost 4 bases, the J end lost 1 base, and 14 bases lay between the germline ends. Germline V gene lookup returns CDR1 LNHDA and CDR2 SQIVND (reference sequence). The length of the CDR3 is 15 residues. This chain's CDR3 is CASSTRLVRSYEQYF. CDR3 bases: TGTGCCAGTAGTACACGACTAGTGAGATCCTACGAGCAGTACTTC.

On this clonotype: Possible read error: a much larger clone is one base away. CDR3 in DNA: TGTGCCGGCAGTTTCGAACCCCTAGCGGGAGGGCCGGTCTCCTACAATGAGCAGTTCTTC. Translated: CAGSFEPLAGGPVSYNEQFF. V gene TRBV28 combines with J gene TRBJ2-1, with 12 bases that match TRBD2. The CDR3 is 20 residues long. The germline V gene encodes CDR1 MDHEN and CDR2 SYDVKM.

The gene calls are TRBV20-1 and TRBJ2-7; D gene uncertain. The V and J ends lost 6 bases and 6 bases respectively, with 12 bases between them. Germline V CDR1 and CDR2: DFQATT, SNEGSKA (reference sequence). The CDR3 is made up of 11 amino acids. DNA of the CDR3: TGCAGTGCAGACCGAGCCTCCGAGCAGTACTTC. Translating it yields CSADRASEQYF.

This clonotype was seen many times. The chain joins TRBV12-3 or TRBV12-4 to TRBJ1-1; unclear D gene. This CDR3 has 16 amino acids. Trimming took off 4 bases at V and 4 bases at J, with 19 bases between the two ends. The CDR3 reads CASSSRASIRVTEAFF. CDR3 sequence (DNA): TGTGCCAGCAGTTCTCGGGCCTCAATAAGGGTCACTGAAGCTTTCTTT.